The present T cell receptor beta chain was sequenced within a study of CD8 T cells in ankylosing spondylitis. General study results and limits: Reported data indicate significant enrichment of disease-linked clones within matched ankylosing spondylitis synovial fluid. The study identified a TCR beta motif of fewer than 10 highly homologous variants that appeared characteristic of ankylosing spondylitis blood.

Quantitative 5'-RACE with molecular barcodes produced the TCR beta libraries. TCRdb passed the 5' RACE reads through MiXCR, listing each CDR3 protein once. The sample contains tens of thousands of distinct CDR3 sequences, about 9% of which appear only once. V shed 3 bases and J 7 bases; nucleotides not matched to a gene: 4. The CDR3 loop spans 14 amino acids. Germline V lookup: CDR1 MDHEN, CDR2 SYDVKM. As for this clonotype: No antigen is known for it.

The sample consisted of blood, either unsorted or a sorted T cell fraction (not recorded which). The V and J genes are TRBV28 and TRBJ2-1, with TRBD1 identical over 9 bases. The source is a male donor with ankylosing spondylitis. For the CDR3, the DNA is TGTGCCAGCAGTTTGGTGGACAGGGGTAATGAGCAGTTCTTC. Amino acid sequence: CASSLVDRGNEQFF.